These T cell receptor beta chains were read from a single sample in a study of OX40 agonist ivuxolimab in advanced cancers. TCRdb's table, derived via immunoSEQ multiplex PCR, lists solely in-frame clones and lacks some. This sample has fewer than 140,000 clones, with 75% to 95% found just once. The sample consisted of CD4+ or CD8+ T cells sorted from blood, taken in a trial of the OX40 agonist ivuxolimab. The receptors here all came from an adult with an advanced solid tumor such as melanoma, head and neck, liver or kidney cancer. Each CDR3 is given with its conserved first and last residue. D genes are given only for firm matches. A clone size is listed for some rows: how often the clone was seen (once, few, many), or a class if it is expanded.

- TRBJ2-5 - TRBV18 TGTGCCAGCTCCTCAGGGCGCGAGACCCAGTACTTC CASSSGRETQYF
- TRBJ2-1 - TRBV7-2 TGTGCCAGCAGCAACCCCAGGAGCTCCTACAATGAGCAGTTCTTC CASSNPRSSYNEQFF
TRBD1 TRBJ2-4 - TRBV27 TGTGCCAGCAGTTCCGGACAGGGTACGGCCAAAAACATTCAGTACTTC CASSSGQGTAKNIQYF
- TRBJ1-5 few TRBV30 TGTGCCTGGAGTGTGCTAGGGGGAGAGCCCCAGCATTTT CAWSVLGGEPQHF
TRBD1 TRBJ1-4 - TRBV4-3 TGCGCCAGCAGCCAAGACCCCGGGACAGGGGGCCAAAAACTGTTTTTT CASSQDPGTGGQKLFF
- TRBJ1-5 - TRBV2 TGTGCCAGCAGAGGGACCCTCAATCAGCCCCAGCATTTT CASRGTLNQPQHF
- TRBJ1-4 - TRBV6-6 TGTGCCACCGGTCCTTTTGGAAAACTGTTTTTT CATGPFGKLFF
- TRBJ1-1 - TRBV2 TGTGCCAGCAGGTGGGGCGTGAACACTGAAGCTTTCTTT CASRWGVNTEAFF
- TRBJ1-3 - TRBV7-9 TGTGCCAGCAGCCAGCAGGGGCCTGGAAACACCATATATTTT CASSQQGPGNTIYF
TRBD1 TRBJ1-4 - TRBV28 TGTGCCAGCAGTACAGGGGGCCCTAATGAAAAACTGTTTTTT CASSTGGPNEKLFF
TRBD1 TRBJ2-1 - TRBV29-1 TGCAGCGCAGAGGACAGGGTCAATGAGCAGTTCTTC CSAEDRVNEQFF
- TRBJ1-5 few TRBV7-2 TGTGCCAGCAGCTTCGACTCACAAGGCGTCCAGCCCCAGCATTTT CASSFDSQGVQPQHF
TRBD1 TRBJ2-7 - TRBV7-2 TGTGCCAGCACCACGACAGGGGTTTCCGAGCAGTACTTC CASTTTGVSEQYF
- TRBJ1-4 - TRBV4-2 TGTGCCAGCAGCCAAGATCTTTGGAGGGAGGGGTTTCGGACTAATGAAAAACTGTTTTTT CASSQDLWREGFRTNEKLFF
- TRBJ1-6 - TRBV21-1 TGTGCCAGCAGCAAAACGCCTCTGATTTCACCCCTCCACTTT CASSKTPLISPLHF
TRBD1 TRBJ2-3 - TRBV7-3 TGTGCCAGCAGCTCGACAGGGACAGGGGGACGCACAGATACGCAGTATTTT CASSSTGTGGRTDTQYF
- TRBJ1-5 - TRBV27 TGTGCCAGCAGTACAGGAGGGAATCAGCCCCAGCATTTT CASSTGGNQPQHF
TRBD1 TRBJ1-2 - TRBV29-1 TGCAGCGTTTACGACAGGGCTCACTATGGCTACACCTTC CSVYDRAHYGYTF
TRBD1 TRBJ1-2 - TRBV6-5 TGTGCCAGCAGTTACTCGGGGACAGCTTACTATGGCTACACCTTC CASSYSGTAYYGYTF
- TRBJ1-2 - TRBV19 TGTGCCATCATGGAGGGCCTTGGCTACACCTTC CAIMEGLGYTF
TRBD1 TRBJ2-3 - TRBV2 TGTGCCAGCAGCCTGGGACAGCCGCGCACAGATACGCAGTATTTT CASSLGQPRTDTQYF
TRBD1 TRBJ2-7 - TRBV19 TGTGCCAGTAGTGGGGGACAGGGGACCTCCGAGCAGTACTTC CASSGGQGTSEQYF
TRBD1 TRBJ2-1 - TRBV6-6 TGTGCCAGCAGGGGGGGACAGGGAGGTCGGGCTGAGCAGTTCTTC CASRGGQGGRAEQFF
- TRBJ2-3 - TRBV6-1 TGTGCCAGCAGCACCCGCTGGGGGAGCACAGATACGCAGTATTTT CASSTRWGSTDTQYF
- TRBJ1-1 - TRBV11-3 TGTGCCAGCAGCTGGGGGGCGCGGAATGAAGCTTTCTTT CASSWGARNEAFF
- TRBJ1-1 - TRBV7-2 TGTGCCAGCAGCTTGTTCCCGGGGGGAACAAACACTGAAGCTTTCTTT CASSLFPGGTNTEAFF
- TRBJ1-4 - TRBV11-2 TGTGCCAGCAGCTTACTAGGGGCAACTAATGAAAAACTGTTTTTT CASSLLGATNEKLFF
- TRBJ1-5 few TRBV29-1 TGCAGCGTTGAAGGTGAAGGGGTAGGTAGCAATCAGCCCCAGCATTTT CSVEGEGVGSNQPQHF
TRBD1 TRBJ2-3 - TRBV5-1 TGCGCCAGCAGCATGGGGACAGGGGTTGATACGCAGTATTTT CASSMGTGVDTQYF
- TRBJ1-4 - TRBV6-1 TGTGCCAGCAGTGAACTGTCGGCCCCGAGTGTTTCACTGTTTTTT CASSELSAPSVSLFF
TRBD2 TRBJ2-7 - TRBV4-2 TGTGCCAGCAGCCAAGATCTCCTAGCGGGGGGGCCGAATGAGCAGTACTTC CASSQDLLAGGPNEQYF
TRBD1 TRBJ2-5 - TRBV27 TGTGCCAGCAGCTACTTTTTGGACAGGGAGACCCAGTACTTC CASSYFLDRETQYF
TRBD1 TRBJ2-7 - TRBV7-2 TGTGCCAGCAGCGATCAGGGGGCGATCGCCTACGAGCAGTACTTC CASSDQGAIAYEQYF
- TRBJ1-2 once TRBV11-3 TGTGCCAGCAGCTTAGGAGACAGGTTGGAGGACTATGGCTACACCTTC CASSLGDRLEDYGYTF
- TRBJ1-2 - TRBV5-1 TGCGCCAGCAGCTTGGGCCTCACGGAGGGGGTCTACACCTTC CASSLGLTEGVYTF
TRBD1 TRBJ1-1 - TRBV30 TGTGCCTGGAGTGACAGGGGCGAAGGGAACACTGAAGCTTTCTTT CAWSDRGEGNTEAFF
- TRBJ2-3 - TRBV29-1 TGCAGCGTTCTTGAGCGGTCCACAGATACGCAGTATTTT CSVLERSTDTQYF
TRBD1 TRBJ2-2 - TRBV7-9 TGTGCCAGCAGCCAGGGACAGGGGTTGAACACCGGGGAGCTGTTTTTT CASSQGQGLNTGELFF
- TRBJ2-7 few TRBV20-1 TGCAGTGGGCCCTACGAGCAGTACTTC CSGPYEQYF
- TRBJ1-1 - TRBV5-6 TGTGCCAGCAGCTTGGGCCATGATGAAGCTTTCTTT CASSLGHDEAFF
TRBD2 TRBJ2-3 - TRBV19 TGTGCCAGTAGTAGCTTGAAGCGGGGGTACACAGATACGCAGTATTTT CASSSLKRGYTDTQYF
TRBD1 TRBJ2-2 once TRBV14 TGTGCCAGCAGCCAAGATCTGGGCAGGGGGCGCACCGGGGAGCTGTTTTTT CASSQDLGRGRTGELFF
- TRBJ1-2 - TRBV11-2 TGTGCCAGCACCCACCTTGCGACTTATGGCTACACCTTC CASTHLATYGYTF
TRBD2 TRBJ2-1 - TRBV11-2 TGTGCCAGCAGCCCGCTGAGAGGACTAGCTGCTGAGCAGTTCTTC CASSPLRGLAAEQFF
- TRBJ1-3 - TRBV14 TGTGCCAGCAGCCAATTCTCTGGAAACACCATATATTTT CASSQFSGNTIYF
- TRBJ1-1 - TRBV7-9 TGTGCCAGCAGCTTATCGGGGGAGGTGGCTTTCTTT CASSLSGEVAFF
- TRBJ2-2 - TRBV7-3 TGTGCCAGCAGCTTCCTCGGGACATTAAACACCGGGGAGCTGTTTTTT CASSFLGTLNTGELFF
TRBD1 TRBJ2-3 - TRBV20-1 TGCAGTAGACAGGGTACAGATACGCAGTATTTT CSRQGTDTQYF
- TRBJ2-3 - TRBV10-3 TGTGCCATCAGTGGGTCCAGCGGCGCAGATACGCAGTATTTT CAISGSSGADTQYF